This entry is about one T cell receptor beta chain. Rearranged V-D-J TRB sequences were amplified with a mixed TRB-A/B primer pool. TCRdb fed the multiplex PCR reads into MiXCR, producing one record per CDR3 protein. The data hold around 9,500 distinct CDR3 sequences, with roughly 53% observed a single time. The entry originates in a study of T cell repertoires in aging, cancer and after chemotherapy. CDR3 length: 16 residues. V gave up 0 bases and J gave up 2 bases, with 11 bases separating them. Germline V CDR1 and CDR2: SGHNT, YYREEE (reference sequence). Amplification of TCR beta used genomic DNA extracted from peripheral blood.

The rearrangement links TRBV5-4 to TRBJ2-2; D not resolved. The specimen sequenced was blood. This receptor was identified in a human donor in good health. CDR3 coding DNA: TGTGCCAGCAGCTTGGGATCGCTATTTAACACCGGGGAGCTGTTTTTT. It translates to CASSLGSLFNTGELFF.